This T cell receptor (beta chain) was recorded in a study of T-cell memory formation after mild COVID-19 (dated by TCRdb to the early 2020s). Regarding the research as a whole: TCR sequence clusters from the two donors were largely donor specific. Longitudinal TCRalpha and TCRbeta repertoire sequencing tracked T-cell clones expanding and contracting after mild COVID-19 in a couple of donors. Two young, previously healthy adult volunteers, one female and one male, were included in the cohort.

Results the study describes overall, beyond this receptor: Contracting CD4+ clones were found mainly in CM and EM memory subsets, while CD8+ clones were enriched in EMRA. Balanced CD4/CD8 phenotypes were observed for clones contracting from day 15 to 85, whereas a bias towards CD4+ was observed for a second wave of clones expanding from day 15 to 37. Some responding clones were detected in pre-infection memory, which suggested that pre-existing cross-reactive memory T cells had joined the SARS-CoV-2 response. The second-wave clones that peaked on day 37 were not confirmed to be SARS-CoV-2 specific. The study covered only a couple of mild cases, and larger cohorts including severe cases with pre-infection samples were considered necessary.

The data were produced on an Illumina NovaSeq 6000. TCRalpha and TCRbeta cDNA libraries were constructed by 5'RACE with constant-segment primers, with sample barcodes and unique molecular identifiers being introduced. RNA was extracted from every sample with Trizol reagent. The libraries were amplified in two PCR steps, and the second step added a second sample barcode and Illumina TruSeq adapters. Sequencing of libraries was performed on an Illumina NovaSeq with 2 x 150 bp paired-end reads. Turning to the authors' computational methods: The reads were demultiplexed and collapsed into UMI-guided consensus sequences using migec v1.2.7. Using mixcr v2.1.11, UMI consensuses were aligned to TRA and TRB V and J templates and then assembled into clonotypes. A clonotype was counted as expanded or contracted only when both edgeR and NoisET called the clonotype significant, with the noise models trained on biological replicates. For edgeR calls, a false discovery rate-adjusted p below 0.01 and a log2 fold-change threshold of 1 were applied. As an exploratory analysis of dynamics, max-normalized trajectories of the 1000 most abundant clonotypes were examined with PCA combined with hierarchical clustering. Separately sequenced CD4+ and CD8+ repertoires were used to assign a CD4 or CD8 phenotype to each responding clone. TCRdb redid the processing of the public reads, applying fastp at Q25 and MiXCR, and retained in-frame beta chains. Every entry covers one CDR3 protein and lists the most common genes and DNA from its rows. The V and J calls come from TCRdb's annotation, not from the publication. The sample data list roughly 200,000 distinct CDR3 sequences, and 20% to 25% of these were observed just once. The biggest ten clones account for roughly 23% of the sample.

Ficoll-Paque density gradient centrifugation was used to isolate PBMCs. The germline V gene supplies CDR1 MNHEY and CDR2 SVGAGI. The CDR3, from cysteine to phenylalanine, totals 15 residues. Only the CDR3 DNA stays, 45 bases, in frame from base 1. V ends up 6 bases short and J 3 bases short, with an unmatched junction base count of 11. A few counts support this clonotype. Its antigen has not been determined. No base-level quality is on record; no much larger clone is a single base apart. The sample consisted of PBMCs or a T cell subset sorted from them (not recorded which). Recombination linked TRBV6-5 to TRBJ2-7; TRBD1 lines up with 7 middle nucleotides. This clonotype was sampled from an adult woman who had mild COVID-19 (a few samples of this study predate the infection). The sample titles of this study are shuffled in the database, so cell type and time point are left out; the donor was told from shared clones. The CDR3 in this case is CASSLSGTALYEQYF. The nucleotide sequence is TGTGCCAGCAGCCTGTCCGGGACAGCGCTCTACGAGCAGTACTTC.